This TCR beta chain came from a study of cytomegalovirus exposure and HLA in healthy donors. Across the study: Around 87 million unique TCRs, all from HLA-typed donors, were included in an early release of the data.

CDR1 LGHNA and CDR2 YNFKEQ come from the germline V gene. The CDR3 is 17 amino acids. V gave up 1 base and J gave up 9 bases; unmatched junction bases: 13. The PCR ran on 60 Vbeta and 13 Jbeta primers. Clones were sequenced by immunoSEQ multiplex PCR, and TCRdb holds only the in-frame ones, with some missing. Of about 140,000 clones in the sample, over 60% are singletons; the top ten hold under 7.5%. General observations from the study: In a later analysis, TCR beta V- and J-gene trimming showed a link to a missense DCLRE1C variant. Indistinguishability led to the exclusion of some V segments, TRBV6-2 and TRBV6-3 included.

Comment on this clone: Antigen: not known.

The sequence was collected from a middle-aged man in good health and CMV-seropositive. Sample: PBMCs. V and J are TRBV4-2 and TRBJ2-1, with 9 bases matching TRBD2. The CDR3 loop reads CASSQARLAERITEQFF. The DNA of the CDR3 is TGTGCCAGCAGCCAAGCGCGACTAGCGGAAAGGATCACTGAGCAGTTCTTC.